This TCR beta chain derives from a study of tumor-infiltrating lymphocytes in localized non-small cell lung cancer. General study findings and limits: Different pieces of the same tissue were used for each assay. Immunotypes IM1 and IM2 had similar TCR-derived T-cell fractions. No link was found between tumor T-cell fraction and recurrence-free survival.

Profiling relied on immunoSEQ multiplex PCR, and the TCRdb table lists in-frame clones only, not all of them. The repertoire holds about 14,000 clones, more than 80% seen once, with under 3% in the top ten. With respect to this clone: Its antigen is undetermined.

The CDR3 is 13 residues long. Germline V gives CDR1 SGDLS, CDR2 YYNGEE. V was cut by 2 bases and J by 7 bases, with 11 bases left in between. The V and J genes are TRBV9 and TRBJ2-3, with no clear D. The source material was lung tumor tissue. The sequence was collected from a human donor with non-small cell lung cancer. Written as DNA, the CDR3 is TGTGCCAGCAGCGTCAGTATGGAGAATACGCAGTATTTT. Translating it yields CASSVSMENTQYF.